This TCR beta chain was profiled in a study of cytomegalovirus exposure and HLA in healthy donors (dated by TCRdb to 2017 to 2019). Notes on the research overall: An earlier analysis of several hundred of the donors reported about 250 Gb of sequence data and roughly 110 million unique TCR beta sequences from 150 million to 200 million T cells. Typing coverage varied by locus: 629-630 donors for A, B, C, DRB1 and DQB1; approximately 500 for DQA1; approximately 570 for DPA1; roughly 470 for DPB1. An early release that covered about 600 HLA-typed donors contained approximately 290 gigabases of sequencing data and 75 million to 100 million unique TCR sequences. All discovery cohort repertoires had been generated using a single sequencing platform. The study profiled the T cell repertoires of hundreds of subjects by immunosequencing and related them to cytomegalovirus serostatus. HLA typing covered class I and class II loci at four-digit resolution. To study patterns of TCR occurrence, a later analysis re-analyzed previously published TCR beta repertoires from more than 550 donors and added high-resolution HLA genotyping. Rather than drawing on any new phenotypic data, the later analysis identified candidate immune exposures from TCR beta sequences and the way those sequences occurred across donors. The study aimed to test whether signatures of past pathogen exposure could be identified by cataloging public T cell receptors. Among approximately 370 genotyped donors of the cohort, an average of around 250,000 unique TCR beta nucleotide sequences was sequenced per donor, of which about 18% were non-productive. About 5 DR-DQ haplotypes were handled as single units for association and clustering, since linkage in the cohort was strong. Besides the first cohort of 666 subjects, a separate validation cohort made up of 90 to 150 different subjects was used. An earlier analysis of 587 of the donors used high-throughput TCR beta sequencing to judge whether each TCR beta V gene segment behaved as functional or pseudogenic. Of the roughly 400 genotyped donors, roughly 76% were placed in the genetic ancestry cluster associated with self-reported Caucasian donors. Donor age, sex, ethnicity and CMV serostatus were compiled alongside the repertoire data. To predict cytomegalovirus infection status, the study brought together high-throughput TCR immunosequencing, statistical association of individual TCRs with disease status, and machine learning. Genome-wide SNP genotypes for about 65% of the roughly 670 donors were used in a later genetic analysis, which treated that subset as a discovery cohort.

Preparation of the library involved the immunoSEQ multiplex PCR assay. A mixture of 60 forward primers for TCR Vbeta segments and 13 reverse primers for TCR Jbeta segments was used in the multiplex PCR. The CDR3 region of rearranged TCR beta genes was amplified from genomic DNA by a multiplex PCR assay. The Illumina HiSeq System was used to sequence the amplified TCR beta libraries as 87-base-pair reads. Concerning the study's data processing: In a later analysis, tens of millions of unique TCR beta chains were counted across the approximately 670 repertoires, and roughly 11 million of these chains were shared by at least two donors. A nearest-neighbor algorithm error-corrected the raw reads and collapsed the reads into unique sequences, merging closely related sequences to remove PCR and sequencing errors. CDR3 sequences were aligned to IMGT reference sequences to assign V, D and J gene segments. Each retained sequence needed at least a six-nucleotide match to both a V gene segment and a J gene segment. A rearrangement was called productive if the CDR3 had no stop codons and remained in frame with V and J, and every other rearrangement was called non-productive. CDR3 was defined by IMGT convention, running from the second conserved V-encoded cysteine to the conserved J-encoded phenylalanine. The earlier analysis of fewer than 700 of the donors excluded sequences that lacked an unambiguous match to a single V gene segment. In an earlier analysis of approximately 560 of the donors, a V segment was called functional when productive rearrangements were above 56.7%, and segregating when the standard deviation between donors exceeded 5%. To diagnose cytomegalovirus status from the catalog of TCR beta chain sequences, a statistical classification framework was built. V and J gene assignment, in a later analysis, came from comparing TCR nucleotide sequences with IMGT/GENE-DB human TR gene sequences. A later analysis assigned CDR3 sequences and most-parsimonious VDJ recombination scenarios with the TCRdist pipeline. In a later analysis, each TCR beta chain was defined by its CDR3 amino acid sequence together with its V-gene family, and reads without a unique V-gene family were excluded. A later analysis removed roughly 590 highly shared, low-generation-probability nucleotide sequences to deal with suspected cross-contamination and a sequencing artifact. A later analysis calculated a clonal expansion index for each public chain from normalized within-repertoire ranks of inferred template counts. In a later analysis, generation probabilities were computed with a VDJ recombination model fitted to out-of-frame rearrangements, and the resulting probabilities were checked against IGoR. In a later analysis, hypergeometric tests were used to score TCR-TCR, TCR-HLA and TCR-CMV co-occurrence, with a repertoire-size bias correction applied to TCR pairs. False discovery rates were estimated in a later analysis by permuting HLA or CMV assignments 20 times. In a later analysis, co-occurring TCRs were grouped using DBSCAN, with TCRdist sequence similarity added in when clustering inside HLA-allele-positive subsets. Co-occurrence clustering excluded repertoires with fewer than 30,000 or more than 120,000 public chains, plus five with anomalous nucleotide sharing. As stored in TCRdb, this immuneACCESS dataset retains in-frame rearrangements with V and J assigned. A fraction of the clones does not appear; measured against another copy, unresolved V genes explain less than half of the discrepancy, and the remainder lacks a known reason. The DNA gave D and trimming, while V, J and clone size come from that table. In this sample the table shows 100,000 to 150,000 clones, roughly 8.3% of which occur a single time. Of the sample, 5.5% is held by the ten largest clones.

The cohort was made up of approximately 670 healthy bone marrow donors. Cohort members were all nominally healthy when sampled, although unrecorded immune exposures were likely present. The donor was CMV seronegative and was included in the group of around 320 seronegative cohort members. Every donor gave a peripheral blood sample, and the peripheral blood mononuclear cells from that sample were used for TCR beta sequencing. Genomic DNA extraction from the blood cell samples was performed with the Qiagen DNeasy Blood Extraction Kit. Study-level results and caveats: A group of highly shared sequence variants was considered likely to be a technical artifact of the sequencing pipeline. Only TCR beta chains were sequenced in this cohort, and the absence of alpha or paired-chain data limited detectable features. HLA typing was unavailable for some donors at each locus, so association tests used only the typed subset. According to a later genetic analysis, donors in an Asian-associated ancestry cluster had fewer N-insertions in productive TCRs than the approximately 630-donor mean. The authors suggested that the approach could potentially be generalized to other disease states and immunological phenotypes. A further reported finding was that TCR beta sequences accurately predicted the HLA-A and HLA-B alleles for most subjects in the first cohort. Assigning TCR associations to individual alleles was difficult when HLA alleles, especially DR and DQ, strongly co-occurred. A later analysis reported that several top co-occurrence clusters appeared linked to parvovirus B19, influenza, CMV and Epstein-Barr virus. Over 15 rarely observed V segments, including chromosome 9 orphons, were excluded from the earlier analysis of about 600 of the donors because counts were too low. Specific HLA alleles were associated with 15,000 to 20,000 TCR beta sequences at a false discovery rate of 0.05 in a later analysis. The study gave a list of 150 to 200 TCR beta chains associated with cytomegalovirus. According to a later analysis, most CMV-associated TCR beta chains appeared to be HLA-restricted, and the HLA associations seemed to be driven largely by CMV exposure. An association between a missense DCLRE1C variant and V-gene and J-gene trimming of TCR beta chains was found in a later genetic analysis and replicated in an independent cohort. CMV serostatus was the only immune exposure information available for the cohort. Three of the identified cytomegalovirus-associated TCR beta chains were confirmed in vitro to be specific for cytomegalovirus antigens. In an earlier analysis of 587 of the donors, most TCR beta V segments appeared in productive rearrangements about 90% or about 30% of the time, broadly matching IMGT annotations. In a later analysis, HLA-associated TCR beta chains were found to be more clonally expanded and to have lower generation probabilities than equally common non-associated chains. The presence/absence analyses assumed that sequencing depth was roughly uniform across donors, and that assumption may not be true. Correlated functional status among segregating V segments might reflect linkage disequilibrium, but an unknown experimental factor could not be ruled out. In a later analysis, the rate of TCR association differed among HLA loci, with DRB1 alleles having the most associated TCRs and HLA-C alleles having the fewest. Most TCR sequences were seen in very few donors, while some public TCRs were found in many individuals. The classifier was reported to diagnose cytomegalovirus status with high specificity and sensitivity in both the original cohort and the validation cohort.

This clone appeared a few times. Its antigen remains unidentified. Base qualities are missing; no much larger clone stands one base away. The sequence came from a man aged 35 to 55 in good health and CMV-seronegative. Sequencing was performed on PBMCs.

The DNA sequence is as follows: TGTGCCAGCAGTTCAGACAGGGACCCTGAAGCTTTCTTT. It codes for CASSSDRDPEAFF. The chain employs TRBV7-9 and TRBJ1-1; TRBD1 fits 7 bases in the junction. The CDR3 measures 13 amino acids from cysteine to phenylalanine. Only CDR3 DNA is held: 39 bases, read in frame from base 1. CDR1 and CDR2 are drawn from the germline V gene (reference sequence): SEHNR, FQNEAQ. V lost 6 bases and J lost 6 bases, and the count of bases not matched to a germline gene is 7. Reference TRBV7-9 and TRBJ1-1 proteins supply the regions before and after the CDR3; the full variable domain is: DTGVSQNPRHKITKRGQNVTFRCDPISEHNRLYWYRQTLGQGPEFLTYFQNEAQLEKSRLLSDRFSAERPKGSFSTLEIQRTEQGDSAMYLCASSSDRDPEAFFGQGTRLTVV.